A selection of T cell receptor beta chains follows, all from one sample in a study of T cell changes during pregnancy in multiple sclerosis. The protocol was immunoSEQ multiplex PCR, while the TCRdb copy is restricted to in-frame clones and leaves out a portion. This sample has some 49,000 clones, with roughly 93% found just once. The sample in question was CD4+ T cells from peripheral blood mononuclear cells, obtained in the second trimester of pregnancy. These receptors originate from a female donor in good health, enrolled as a control in a pregnancy study. Each CDR3 is given with its conserved first and last residue. A D gene is named only where the DNA matches it firmly. Some rows have no size entry. The others give once, few or many, or a class for an expanded clone.

D gene: TRBD1
J gene: TRBJ2-2
clone size: once
V gene: TRBV5-1
CDR3 DNA: TGCGCCAGCAGCTTGGATACAGGGGACACCGGGGAGCTGTTTTTT
CDR3 protein: CASSLDTGDTGELFF

D gene: TRBD2
J gene: TRBJ2-3
clone size: -
V gene: TRBV7-8
CDR3 DNA: TGTGCCAGCAGCTTAGAAATAGCGGGGGGGTTCACAGATACGCAGTATTTT
CDR3 protein: CASSLEIAGGFTDTQYF

D gene: -
J gene: TRBJ1-2
clone size: -
V gene: TRBV2
CDR3 DNA: TGTGCCAGCAGTGAGTTTACGGGGTGGTACACCTTC
CDR3 protein: CASSEFTGWYTF

D gene: TRBD2
J gene: TRBJ2-7
clone size: -
V gene: TRBV7-2
CDR3 DNA: TGTGCCAGCAGCTCACTAGCGGGGCCCTACGAGCAGTACTTC
CDR3 protein: CASSSLAGPYEQYF

D gene: TRBD1
J gene: TRBJ1-5
clone size: -
V gene: TRBV29-1
CDR3 DNA: TGCAGCGCAGCGACAGGGAGTAGCAATCAGCCCCAGCATTTT
CDR3 protein: CSAATGSSNQPQHF

D gene: TRBD1
J gene: TRBJ1-2
clone size: -
V gene: TRBV14
CDR3 DNA: TGTGCCAGCAGCCAAGGGCCCCGGACAGGGGGCTATGGCTACACCTTC
CDR3 protein: CASSQGPRTGGYGYTF

D gene: -
J gene: TRBJ1-4
clone size: -
V gene: TRBV5-1
CDR3 DNA: TGCGCCAGCAGCTTGGGACAGGTCGAGGAAAAACTGTTTTTT
CDR3 protein: CASSLGQVEEKLFF

D gene: TRBD1
J gene: TRBJ2-2
clone size: -
V gene: TRBV9
CDR3 DNA: TGTGCCAGCAGCGCTACAGGGGACACCGGGGAGCTGTTTTTT
CDR3 protein: CASSATGDTGELFF

D gene: TRBD1
J gene: TRBJ1-5
clone size: -
V gene: TRBV6-6
CDR3 DNA: TGTGCCAGCAGGAAGACAGGGTCCGGCGGCAATCAGCCCCAGCATTTT
CDR3 protein: CASRKTGSGGNQPQHF

D gene: -
J gene: TRBJ1-1
clone size: -
V gene: TRBV19
CDR3 DNA: TGTGCCAGTAGTATTCGAGGGCCATCGGGGGGAACTGAAGCTTTCTTT
CDR3 protein: CASSIRGPSGGTEAFF

D gene: -
J gene: TRBJ1-1
clone size: -
V gene: TRBV18
CDR3 DNA: TGTGCCAGCTCACCACGTATGACGGGAGGGAACACTGAAGCTTTCTTT
CDR3 protein: CASSPRMTGGNTEAFF

D gene: -
J gene: TRBJ2-6
clone size: -
V gene: TRBV19
CDR3 DNA: TGTGCCAGTAGGTCTCGGGGGGCGGGCGGGGCCAACGTCCTGACTTTC
CDR3 protein: CASRSRGAGGANVLTF

D gene: -
J gene: TRBJ1-6
clone size: medium-sized
V gene: TRBV5-1
CDR3 DNA: TGCGCCAGCAGCTTGGTTGGGGAGAATTCACCCCTCCACTTT
CDR3 protein: CASSLVGENSPLHF

D gene: -
J gene: TRBJ1-3
clone size: -
V gene: TRBV5-1
CDR3 DNA: TGCGCCAGCAGCCCCAACAATGACGGGAGCTCTGGAAACACCATATATTTT
CDR3 protein: CASSPNNDGSSGNTIYF

D gene: TRBD1
J gene: TRBJ1-1
clone size: few
V gene: TRBV18
CDR3 DNA: TGTGCCAGCCAGGGGGGCGCGGTGACTGAAGCTTTCTTT
CDR3 protein: CASQGGAVTEAFF

D gene: TRBD1
J gene: TRBJ1-1
clone size: -
V gene: TRBV19
CDR3 DNA: TGTGCCAGTAGTACGACAGGGCGGGCTGAAGCTTTCTTT
CDR3 protein: CASSTTGRAEAFF

D gene: -
J gene: TRBJ2-7
clone size: once
V gene: TRBV5-1
CDR3 DNA: TGCGCCAGCAGCTGGGGGACTTCCCGGGACTCCTACGAGCAGTACTTC
CDR3 protein: CASSWGTSRDSYEQYF

D gene: -
J gene: TRBJ2-7
clone size: -
V gene: TRBV7-3
CDR3 DNA: TGTGCCAGCAGCCCCGGGGGCTACGAGCAGTACTTC
CDR3 protein: CASSPGGYEQYF

D gene: TRBD1
J gene: TRBJ2-3
clone size: -
V gene: TRBV27
CDR3 DNA: TGTGCCAGCAGTTTACGGACAGGGATGATGAGCACAGATACGCAGTATTTT
CDR3 protein: CASSLRTGMMSTDTQYF

D gene: -
J gene: TRBJ2-1
clone size: -
V gene: TRBV7-9
CDR3 DNA: TGTGCCAGCAGCTTACTAGGGGTCACCTACAATGAGCAGTTCTTC
CDR3 protein: CASSLLGVTYNEQFF

D gene: -
J gene: TRBJ2-4
clone size: -
V gene: TRBV7-9
CDR3 DNA: TGTGCCAGCAGCCAGGCAGGCTCCAAAAACATTCAGTACTTC
CDR3 protein: CASSQAGSKNIQYF

D gene: -
J gene: TRBJ1-1
clone size: -
V gene: TRBV2
CDR3 DNA: TGTGCCAGCAGTGAGGGGAGGGCGAACACTGAAGCTTTCTTT
CDR3 protein: CASSEGRANTEAFF